The clone carrying this T cell receptor (beta chain) was recorded once. This sample was taken from a study of blood T cell repertoires in COVID-19. J was trimmed by 7 bases and V by 5 bases; bases with no gene match: 12. This CDR3 comprises 17 residues. Germline-derived CDR1 and CDR2 are MNHEY and SMNVEV (reference sequence). TCRdb's table, derived via immunoSEQ multiplex PCR, lists solely in-frame clones and lacks some. The repertoire holds under 85,000 clones, with 90% as singletons. The chain links TRBV27 to TRBJ2-1; TRBD2 aligns across 12 bases. The specimen sequenced was peripheral blood. This TCR was recovered from a man aged 45-65 years with acute or convalescent COVID-19. The CDR3 nucleotides are TGTGCCAGCAGTAACGGACAGGGAACTAGCGGGAGGAATGAGCAGTTCTTC. This translates into CASSNGQGTSGRNEQFF.